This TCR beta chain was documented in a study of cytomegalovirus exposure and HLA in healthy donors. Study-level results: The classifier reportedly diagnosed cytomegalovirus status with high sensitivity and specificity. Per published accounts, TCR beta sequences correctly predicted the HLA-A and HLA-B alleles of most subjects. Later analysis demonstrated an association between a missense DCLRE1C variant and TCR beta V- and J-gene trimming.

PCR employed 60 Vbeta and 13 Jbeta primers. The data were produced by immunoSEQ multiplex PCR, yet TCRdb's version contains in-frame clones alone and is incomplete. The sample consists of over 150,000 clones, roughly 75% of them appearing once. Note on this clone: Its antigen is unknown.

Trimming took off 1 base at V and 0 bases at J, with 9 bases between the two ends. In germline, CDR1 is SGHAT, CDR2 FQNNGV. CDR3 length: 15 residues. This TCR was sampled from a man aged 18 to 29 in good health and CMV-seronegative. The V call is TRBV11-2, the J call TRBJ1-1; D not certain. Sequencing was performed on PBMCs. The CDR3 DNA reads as TGTGCCAGCAGCTTAGCGGAGACGATGAACACTGAAGCTTTCTTT. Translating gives CASSLAETMNTEAFF. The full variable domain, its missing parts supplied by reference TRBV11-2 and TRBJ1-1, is EAGVAQSPRYKIIEKRQSVAFWCNPISGHATLYWYQQILGQGPKLLIQFQNNGVVDDSQLPKDRFSAERLKGVDSTLKIQPAKLEDSAVYLCASSLAETMNTEAFFGQGTRLTVV.